The present T cell receptor beta chain was sequenced within a study of blood T cell repertoires in COVID-19. This clone came up once. Germline CDR1 reads SGHRS; CDR2 reads YFSETQ. The CDR3 is 14 amino acids. The V end was cut by 5 bases, the J end by 5 bases, with 14 bases between. In the source study's methods: Reference gene primer amplification gave nucleated cell count estimates. Produced via immunoSEQ multiplex PCR; TCRdb's table is partial and in-frame only. V and J calls and clone size come straight from that table; D and trimming were deduced from the DNA. Of some 290,000 clones detected, over 90% appear once; the ten largest clones hold roughly 3.9%.

V gene TRBV5-1 combines with J gene TRBJ2-1, with a possible D match to TRBD1 (5 bases). The receptor comes from a woman aged 30 to 39 who had been exposed to COVID-19. Sequencing input: PBMCs or T cells enriched from blood (not recorded which). CDR3 loop: CASRGRAKNNEQFF. The CDR3 DNA follows: TGCGCCAGCAGAGGCAGGGCTAAGAACAATGAGCAGTTCTTC.